These T cell receptor beta chains were read from a single sample in a study of PD-1 blockade in classical Hodgkin lymphoma. Assay: immunoSEQ multiplex PCR; the TCRdb copy retains only in-frame clones and omits some. The table shows approximately 41,000 clones, with 60% to 70% occurring only once. Source: peripheral blood mononuclear cells (PBMCs), taken before the fourth cycle of nivolumab. The receptors stem from a human donor with classical Hodgkin lymphoma. The CDR3 runs from the conserved cysteine through the conserved F or W. Fields, in order: J gene, CDR3 length, V gene, clone size, D gene, CDR3 DNA, CDR3 protein. A D gene is named only where the DNA matches it firmly. Rows give clone size only sometimes, using once, few, many, or a class for an expanded clone.

j_gene: TRBJ1-5
len: 14
v_gene: TRBV6-1
abundance: once
d_gene: NA
CDR3nt: TGTGCCAGCAGTGAAGTGCAGACGGATCAGCCCCAGCATTTT
CDR3aa: CASSEVQTDQPQHF

j_gene: TRBJ2-1
len: 15
v_gene: TRBV10-1
abundance: NA
d_gene: TRBD2
CDR3nt: TGCGCCAGCAGTGAGGGACTAGCGGGGTACAATGAGCAGTTCTTC
CDR3aa: CASSEGLAGYNEQFF

j_gene: TRBJ1-5
len: 16
v_gene: TRBV6-6
abundance: NA
d_gene: TRBD1
CDR3nt: TGTGCCAGCAGGGGACAGGGAGGCACGGGCAATCAGCCCCAGCATTTT
CDR3aa: CASRGQGGTGNQPQHF

j_gene: TRBJ2-7
len: 15
v_gene: TRBV6-5
abundance: NA
d_gene: NA
CDR3nt: TGTGCCAGCAGACCCGATGGGACCCCTAGTTACGAGCAGTACTTC
CDR3aa: CASRPDGTPSYEQYF

j_gene: TRBJ2-2
len: 12
v_gene: TRBV6-6
abundance: NA
d_gene: NA
CDR3nt: TGTGCCAGCAGTTATTGGACCGGGGAGCTGTTTTTT
CDR3aa: CASSYWTGELFF

j_gene: TRBJ2-5
len: 15
v_gene: TRBV7-7
abundance: NA
d_gene: TRBD2
CDR3nt: TGTGCCAGCAGCGCTAGCGGGGGGGCCGATGAGACCCAGTACTTC
CDR3aa: CASSASGGADETQYF

j_gene: TRBJ2-5
len: 16
v_gene: TRBV6-6
abundance: NA
d_gene: TRBD1
CDR3nt: TGTGCCAGCAGTTACACCCCCGGGACAGGATTTGAGACCCAGTACTTC
CDR3aa: CASSYTPGTGFETQYF

j_gene: TRBJ2-7
len: 12
v_gene: TRBV28
abundance: NA
d_gene: TRBD1
CDR3nt: TGTGCCAGCAGACGCCACAGGGGCGAGCAGTACTTC
CDR3aa: CASRRHRGEQYF

j_gene: TRBJ1-4
len: 17
v_gene: TRBV27
abundance: NA
d_gene: TRBD1
CDR3nt: TGTGCCAGCAGTCCCGATAGAGGGGCAGGGGGTAATGAAAAACTGTTTTTT
CDR3aa: CASSPDRGAGGNEKLFF

j_gene: TRBJ2-3
len: 17
v_gene: TRBV4-1
abundance: NA
d_gene: NA
CDR3nt: TGCGCCAGCAGCCCTTCGGAAGGGGGGGCTAGCACAGATACGCAGTATTTT
CDR3aa: CASSPSEGGASTDTQYF

j_gene: TRBJ1-6
len: 15
v_gene: TRBV30
abundance: NA
d_gene: NA
CDR3nt: TGTGCCTGGAGTCCCTCCAGGGAAGTCTATTCACCCCTCCACTTT
CDR3aa: CAWSPSREVYSPLHF

j_gene: TRBJ1-3
len: 17
v_gene: TRBV5-6
abundance: NA
d_gene: NA
CDR3nt: TGTGCCAGCAGCTTGGGACCCGACCCTGTATCTGGAAACACCATATATTTT
CDR3aa: CASSLGPDPVSGNTIYF

j_gene: TRBJ2-1
len: 12
v_gene: TRBV30
abundance: NA
d_gene: TRBD1
CDR3nt: TGTGCCTGGAGTAGCAGGGGGCATGAGCAGTTCTTC
CDR3aa: CAWSSRGHEQFF

j_gene: TRBJ2-7
len: 14
v_gene: TRBV6-5
abundance: NA
d_gene: TRBD2
CDR3nt: TGTGCCAGCAGACCGGGACTAGCATCCTACGAGCAGTACTTC
CDR3aa: CASRPGLASYEQYF

j_gene: TRBJ2-7
len: 15
v_gene: TRBV7-9
abundance: NA
d_gene: NA
CDR3nt: TGTGCCAGCAGCTTAGCAGAAACAGGGACCTACGAGCAGTACTTC
CDR3aa: CASSLAETGTYEQYF

j_gene: TRBJ2-5
len: 15
v_gene: TRBV6-5
abundance: NA
d_gene: TRBD2
CDR3nt: TGTGCCAGCATGGCGCTAGCGGGGATACAAGAGACCCAGTACTTC
CDR3aa: CASMALAGIQETQYF

j_gene: TRBJ2-5
len: 14
v_gene: TRBV7-2
abundance: NA
d_gene: NA
CDR3nt: TGTGCCAGCAGCTCCGCAGGGTGGCAAGAGACCCAGTACTTC
CDR3aa: CASSSAGWQETQYF

j_gene: TRBJ1-6
len: 18
v_gene: TRBV28
abundance: NA
d_gene: TRBD1
CDR3nt: TGTGCCAGCAGTTCCGGGACAGGGGGCCCCCCACCCAATTCACCCCTCCACTTT
CDR3aa: CASSSGTGGPPPNSPLHF

j_gene: TRBJ2-7
len: 15
v_gene: TRBV5-1
abundance: NA
d_gene: NA
CDR3nt: TGCGCCAGCAGCCCAACGGTGGCAGGGAGTTACGAGCAGTACTTC
CDR3aa: CASSPTVAGSYEQYF

j_gene: TRBJ1-4
len: 12
v_gene: TRBV7-9
abundance: few
d_gene: NA
CDR3nt: TGTGCCAGCAGCTTTACAGGGGAAAAACTGTTTTTT
CDR3aa: CASSFTGEKLFF

j_gene: TRBJ2-2
len: 13
v_gene: TRBV29-1
abundance: few
d_gene: NA
CDR3nt: TGCAGCGTTGTGGGACTGAACACCGGGGAGCTGTTTTTT
CDR3aa: CSVVGLNTGELFF

j_gene: TRBJ1-5
len: 15
v_gene: TRBV27
abundance: NA
d_gene: TRBD1
CDR3nt: TGTGCCAGCAGACCCGGGACAGGTTCAGATCAGCCCCAGCATTTT
CDR3aa: CASRPGTGSDQPQHF

j_gene: TRBJ1-2
len: 13
v_gene: TRBV10-3
abundance: medium-sized
d_gene: NA
CDR3nt: TGTGCCATCAGTGAGGGAGGCTCGACTTACTACACCTTC
CDR3aa: CAISEGGSTYYTF

j_gene: TRBJ2-5
len: 17
v_gene: TRBV4-3
abundance: NA
d_gene: NA
CDR3nt: TGCGCCAGCAGCCAAGATCTCCCCGGGGGAACCCAAGAGACCCAGTACTTC
CDR3aa: CASSQDLPGGTQETQYF

j_gene: TRBJ2-7
len: 11
v_gene: TRBV6-1
abundance: once
d_gene: NA
CDR3nt: TGTGCCAGCAGAGGGGACTACGAGCAGTACTTC
CDR3aa: CASRGDYEQYF

j_gene: TRBJ1-3
len: 12
v_gene: TRBV28
abundance: NA
d_gene: NA
CDR3nt: TGTGCCATCGGTAACTCTGGAAACACCATATATTTT
CDR3aa: CAIGNSGNTIYF

j_gene: TRBJ2-7
len: 17
v_gene: TRBV27
abundance: NA
d_gene: NA
CDR3nt: TGTGCCAGCAGTCCCTTTTGGACAGACGTGAGCTCCTACGAGCAGTACTTC
CDR3aa: CASSPFWTDVSSYEQYF

j_gene: TRBJ2-3
len: 13
v_gene: TRBV25-1
abundance: NA
d_gene: NA
CDR3nt: TGTGCCAGCGGCCAGGGGGGTTTGGATACGCAGTATTTT
CDR3aa: CASGQGGLDTQYF

j_gene: TRBJ2-7
len: 11
v_gene: TRBV20-1
abundance: NA
d_gene: NA
CDR3nt: TGCAGTGCTAGTTCTGGTTACGAGCAGTACTTC
CDR3aa: CSASSGYEQYF

j_gene: TRBJ2-7
len: 13
v_gene: TRBV18
abundance: NA
d_gene: NA
CDR3nt: TGTGCCAGCTCCCGCTTAGGGACCTACGAGCAGTACTTC
CDR3aa: CASSRLGTYEQYF

j_gene: TRBJ1-2
len: 14
v_gene: TRBV6-5
abundance: once
d_gene: NA
CDR3nt: TGTGCCAGCAGTTACTCGCGTCAGGCAGGTGGCTACACCTTC
CDR3aa: CASSYSRQAGGYTF

j_gene: TRBJ1-1
len: 14
v_gene: TRBV7-9
abundance: NA
d_gene: NA
CDR3nt: TGTGCCAGCAGTTCCCGGGACAAATCCACTGAAGCTTTCTTT
CDR3aa: CASSSRDKSTEAFF

j_gene: TRBJ1-2
len: 13
v_gene: TRBV6-6
abundance: few
d_gene: NA
CDR3nt: TGTGCCAGCAGTTTCGAGCAATCGTATGGCTACACCTTC
CDR3aa: CASSFEQSYGYTF

j_gene: TRBJ1-5
len: 14
v_gene: TRBV7-2
abundance: NA
d_gene: NA
CDR3nt: TGTGCCAGCAGCTCAGCAGCTGGCAATCAGCCCCAGCATTTT
CDR3aa: CASSSAAGNQPQHF

j_gene: TRBJ2-7
len: 15
v_gene: TRBV11-1
abundance: few
d_gene: NA
CDR3nt: TGTGCCAGCAGCCCTCCTAGCGTTCTCTCCTACGAGCAGTACTTC
CDR3aa: CASSPPSVLSYEQYF

j_gene: TRBJ2-7
len: 15
v_gene: TRBV4-1
abundance: NA
d_gene: TRBD2
CDR3nt: TGCGCCAGCAGCCGAGAAGCGGGAATCTCCTACGAGCAGTACTTC
CDR3aa: CASSREAGISYEQYF

j_gene: TRBJ2-4
len: 18
v_gene: TRBV4-3
abundance: NA
d_gene: NA
CDR3nt: TGCGCCAGCAGCCAAGGATTGGGGTCCTCGATAGCCAAAAACATTCAGTACTTC
CDR3aa: CASSQGLGSSIAKNIQYF

j_gene: TRBJ1-2
len: 14
v_gene: TRBV30
abundance: few
d_gene: NA
CDR3nt: TGTGCCTGGTCAAACGGGTGGGCTAACTATGGCTACACCTTC
CDR3aa: CAWSNGWANYGYTF

j_gene: TRBJ2-5
len: 14
v_gene: TRBV9
abundance: NA
d_gene: TRBD1
CDR3nt: TGTGCCAGCAGCAAACAGGGGACCCAAGAGACCCAGTACTTC
CDR3aa: CASSKQGTQETQYF

j_gene: TRBJ1-5
len: 15
v_gene: TRBV4-1
abundance: NA
d_gene: NA
CDR3nt: TGCGCCAGCAGCCAAGCGTCAGGGTCTAATCAGCCCCAGCATTTT
CDR3aa: CASSQASGSNQPQHF

j_gene: TRBJ2-1
len: 15
v_gene: TRBV19
abundance: NA
d_gene: NA
CDR3nt: TGTGCCAGTAGTATAGAGGGAATAGTCTACAATGAGCAGTTCTTC
CDR3aa: CASSIEGIVYNEQFF

j_gene: TRBJ1-2
len: 16
v_gene: TRBV6-6
abundance: NA
d_gene: NA
CDR3nt: TGTGCCAGCAATTACCTTGACTCGGGGGGTATATATGGCTACACCTTC
CDR3aa: CASNYLDSGGIYGYTF

j_gene: TRBJ1-3
len: 16
v_gene: TRBV7-9
abundance: NA
d_gene: TRBD1
CDR3nt: TGTGCCAGCAGCTTAGCGGACAGGGTCTCTGGAAACACCATATATTTT
CDR3aa: CASSLADRVSGNTIYF

j_gene: TRBJ2-7
len: 14
v_gene: TRBV15
abundance: NA
d_gene: TRBD1
CDR3nt: TGTGCCACCAGCATAAGGGACAGTGTCTACGAGCAGTACTTC
CDR3aa: CATSIRDSVYEQYF

j_gene: TRBJ1-6
len: 14
v_gene: TRBV6-5
abundance: NA
d_gene: NA
CDR3nt: TGTGCCAGCAGTTTAGCCACAGCCAATTCACCCCTCCACTTT
CDR3aa: CASSLATANSPLHF

j_gene: TRBJ1-1
len: 12
v_gene: TRBV28
abundance: NA
d_gene: NA
CDR3nt: TGTGCCAGCAGTGAGGGGCTGGGTTGGGCTTTCTTT
CDR3aa: CASSEGLGWAFF

j_gene: TRBJ1-2
len: 14
v_gene: TRBV7-2
abundance: NA
d_gene: TRBD1
CDR3nt: TGTGCCAGCAGCAGGGGACAGGGGGCCTATGGCTACACCTTC
CDR3aa: CASSRGQGAYGYTF

j_gene: TRBJ1-1
len: 14
v_gene: TRBV19
abundance: NA
d_gene: NA
CDR3nt: TGTGCCAGTCGGCGTGACAGGATGAACACTGAAGCTTTCTTT
CDR3aa: CASRRDRMNTEAFF

j_gene: TRBJ1-5
len: 15
v_gene: TRBV6-1
abundance: NA
d_gene: TRBD1
CDR3nt: TGTGCCAGCACCGTGACAGGGGCCACGAATCAGCCCCAGCATTTT
CDR3aa: CASTVTGATNQPQHF

j_gene: TRBJ2-7
len: 12
v_gene: TRBV28
abundance: NA
d_gene: NA
CDR3nt: TGTGCCAGCAGGGCCACACCCTACGAGCAGTACTTC
CDR3aa: CASRATPYEQYF

j_gene: TRBJ2-7
len: 13
v_gene: TRBV5-4
abundance: NA
d_gene: TRBD1
CDR3nt: TGTGCCAGCTATTCGGGACAGGGGCGAGAGCAGTACTTC
CDR3aa: CASYSGQGREQYF

j_gene: TRBJ1-1
len: 16
v_gene: TRBV7-2
abundance: NA
d_gene: NA
CDR3nt: TGTGCCAGCAGCCCACTCAGGGGCGCAAGGAACACTGAAGCTTTCTTT
CDR3aa: CASSPLRGARNTEAFF

j_gene: TRBJ1-6
len: 16
v_gene: TRBV6-1
abundance: NA
d_gene: TRBD1
CDR3nt: TGTGCCAGCAGTGATCCGGGACAGGGCTTTTTGGCACCCCTCCACTTT
CDR3aa: CASSDPGQGFLAPLHF

j_gene: TRBJ1-5
len: 14
v_gene: TRBV6-1
abundance: few
d_gene: TRBD1
CDR3nt: TGTGCCAGCAGGGAGGGACAGGGGCGGCAGCCCCAGCATTTT
CDR3aa: CASREGQGRQPQHF

j_gene: TRBJ2-5
len: 14
v_gene: TRBV10-3
abundance: NA
d_gene: NA
CDR3nt: TGTGCCATCAGTGATGACAATTTCCAAGAGACCCAGTACTTC
CDR3aa: CAISDDNFQETQYF

j_gene: TRBJ1-5
len: 14
v_gene: TRBV9
abundance: NA
d_gene: NA
CDR3nt: TGTGCCAGCAGCCCCGACCCAACACGACAGCCCCAGCATTTT
CDR3aa: CASSPDPTRQPQHF